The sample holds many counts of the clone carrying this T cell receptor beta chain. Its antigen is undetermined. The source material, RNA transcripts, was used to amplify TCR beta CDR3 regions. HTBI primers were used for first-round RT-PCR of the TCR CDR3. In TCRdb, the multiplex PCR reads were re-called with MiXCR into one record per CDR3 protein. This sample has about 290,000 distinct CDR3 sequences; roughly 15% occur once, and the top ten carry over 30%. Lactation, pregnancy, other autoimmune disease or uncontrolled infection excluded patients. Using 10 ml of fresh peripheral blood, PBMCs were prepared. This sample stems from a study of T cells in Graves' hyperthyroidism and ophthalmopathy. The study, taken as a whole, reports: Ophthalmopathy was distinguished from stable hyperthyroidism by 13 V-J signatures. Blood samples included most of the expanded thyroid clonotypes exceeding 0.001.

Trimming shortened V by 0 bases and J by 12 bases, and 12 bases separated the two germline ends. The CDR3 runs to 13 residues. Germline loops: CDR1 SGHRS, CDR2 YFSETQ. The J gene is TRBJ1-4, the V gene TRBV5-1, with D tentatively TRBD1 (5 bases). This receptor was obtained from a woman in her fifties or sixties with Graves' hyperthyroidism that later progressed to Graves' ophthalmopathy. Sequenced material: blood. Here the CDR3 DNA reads TGCGCCAGCAGCTTGGATACAGGAAGAGAACTGTTTTTT. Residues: CASSLDTGRELFF.